This TCR beta chain was recovered during a study of T-cell reconstitution after alpha-beta-depleted transplantation in children listed by TCRdb under 2016. Regarding the complete study: The study quantitatively tracked T-cell immune reconstitution after TCRalphabeta/CD19-depleted allogeneic hematopoietic cell transplantation in children using TCR repertoire profiling.

From the germline V gene, CDR1 is SNHLY and CDR2 is FYNNEI. The CDR3 numbers 11 residues from cysteine through phenylalanine. The DNA shown is the 33-base CDR3, in frame from base 1. About this clonotype itself: This clone's antigen is unknown. Mismatch with germline at one junction end may stem from a read error.

Here is what the overall study found, with its caveats: Hyperexpanded clone frequencies declined over subsequent months; after one year, T-cell counts and TCRbeta diversity were mostly attributed to newly produced T cells. About two months after transplant, the apparently early recovery of alphabetaT-cell counts reportedly depended on just several hundred clones that had expanded rapidly and came from non-depleted graft cells. The high TCRbeta diversity at day 60 in some patients was ascribed to recipient T cells and intrathymic progenitors that had survived conditioning.

Libraries were prepared through PCR. Sequencer: Illumina HiSeq 2500. TCR library preparation used molecular barcoding, with unique molecular identifiers applied to normalize quantification of the TCRbeta repertoire. Using fastp at Q25 and MiXCR, TCRdb reprocessed the public reads and kept productive beta chains. Rows merge per CDR3 protein into single entries with the most common DNA and genes. The table for this sample lists hundreds of thousands of distinct CDR3 sequences; about 16% of them were counted only once. Around 5.3% of the sample comes from the top ten. This specimen's treatment or condition label, per the study, means: allogeneic hematopoietic cell transplantation with graft depleted of TCRalphabeta T cells and CD19 B cells. TCRalphabeta/CD19-depleted allogeneic hematopoietic cell grafts were given to the transplant recipients, all of whom were children.

This receptor was taken from a male patient younger than 18 who had a stem cell transplant for acute lymphoblastic leukemia, so the T cells may come from the graft donor. The rearranged chain carries TRBV2 and TRBJ2-5; the D segment might be TRBD1 or TRBD2, since each matches 5 bases. This specimen was PBMCs, mostly from graft donor cells, taken 360 days after TCRalphabeta/CD19-depleted stem cell transplant. The DNA is TGTGCCAGCGGAAGGGGAGAGGCCCAGTACTTC. Its protein product is CASGRGEAQYF.